Presented here are 20 T cell receptor beta chains from one specimen sequenced in a study of cytomegalovirus exposure and HLA in healthy donors. Repertoires were generated with immunoSEQ multiplex PCR, while TCRdb's copy carries only in-frame clones and drops some. The sample shows under 250,000 clones, less than 90% of them seen only once. The sample was PBMCs. These receptors all come from a woman under 30 in good health and CMV-seronegative.

The rearrangement links TRBV5-4 to TRBJ1-2, with D possibly TRBD1 on 6 matching bases. The CDR3 spans 15 residues. V was clipped by 1 base and J by 4 bases, with 14 bases between them. Germline V lookup: CDR1 SGHNT, CDR2 YYREEE (reference sequence). Here the CDR3 reads CASSLWGGLSYGYTF. As DNA, the CDR3 is TGTGCCAGCAGCTTGTGGGGGGGCTTAAGCTATGGCTACACCTTC.

This chain links TRBV6-6 with TRBJ1-1; no reliable D call. V lost 1 base and J lost 6, with 6 bases in between. Germline assignment: CDR1 MNHNY and CDR2 SVGAGI (reference sequence). The CDR3 spans 12 residues. The CDR3: CASSYYGAEAFF. The CDR3, as DNA: TGTGCCAGCAGTTACTACGGAGCTGAAGCTTTCTTT.

The V and J genes are TRBV2 and TRBJ1-5, with 7 bases that match TRBD1. V shed 7 bases and J 4 bases; nucleotides not matched to a gene: 7. The CDR3 totals 14 residues. The germline gives CDR1 SNHLY, CDR2 FYNNEI. CDR3 sequence: CASTMGQPNQPQHF. The CDR3 coding sequence is TGTGCCAGCACTATGGGACAGCCTAATCAGCCCCAGCATTTT.

The chain carries TRBV19 and TRBJ1-2; no reliable D call. The germline V gene encodes CDR1 LNHDA and CDR2 SQIVND (reference sequence). The V end was cut by 5 bases, the J end by 2 bases, with 6 bases between. The CDR3 runs 12 residues. CDR3 nucleotides: TGTGCCAGTAGTTTGGCCAACTATGGCTACACCTTC. This encodes CASSLANYGYTF.

V and J are TRBV6-1 and TRBJ2-7, with TRBD2 matching over 7 bases. With V trimmed by 4 bases and J by 4 bases, 10 bases remained unmatched. Germline V gives CDR1 MNHNS, CDR2 SASEGT. This CDR3 has 15 residues. CDR3 bases: TGTGCCAGCAGTGTATCTAGCGGAGGGCGGTACGAGCAGTACTTC. Translating gives CASSVSSGGRYEQYF.

This sequence joins TRBV27 and TRBJ1-6; 7 bases map to TRBD1. J lost 0 bases, V lost 6 bases, and 5 bases had no gene match. Germline values: CDR1 MNHEY, CDR2 SMNVEV (reference sequence). The CDR3 consists of 16 residues. The CDR3 bases are TGTGCCAGCAGACCAGGGGGAAGCTCCTATAATTCACCCCTCCACTTT. It codes for CASRPGGSSYNSPLHF.

This clone was seen more than once but under ten times. The J gene is TRBJ1-5, the V gene TRBV30; D ambiguous. Trimming left V 0 bases short and J 7 bases short, with 7 bases between. The CDR3 length is 12 residues. The V gene's germline CDR1 is GTSNPN and CDR2 SVGIG (reference sequence). The CDR3 DNA is TGTGCCTGGAGTGTTCAAGCCCAGCCCCAGCATTTT. This codes for CAWSVQAQPQHF.

The V and J genes are TRBV18 and TRBJ1-2; 10 nucleotides agree with TRBD1. Unmatched junction bases numbered 12, after V lost 4 bases and J lost 1 base. The CDR3 sequence is 18 residues long. The germline V gene has CDR1 KGHSH and CDR2 LQKENI. CDR3 region: CASSLTGTGETSNYGYTF. The DNA of the CDR3 is TGTGCCAGCTCACTAACCGGGACAGGGGAAACAAGTAACTATGGCTACACCTTC.

The chain's CDR3 is CASSVRTSGRSGNEQFF. Here the CDR3 DNA reads TGTGCCAGCAGCGTCAGGACTAGCGGGAGGAGCGGCAATGAGCAGTTCTTC. V and J are TRBV7-9 and TRBJ2-1; TRBD2 agrees at 14 bases. The CDR3 runs to 17 residues. The ends lost 5 bases at V and 6 bases at J; junction bases unmatched: 9. Germline loops: CDR1 SEHNR, CDR2 FQNEAQ (reference sequence).

This clone was seen ten or more times. The chain has TRBV10-3 and TRBJ2-5; D unclear. Germline-derived CDR1 and CDR2 are ENHRY and SYGVKD. CDR3 length: 13 amino acids. The V end was cut by 3 bases, the J end by 1 base, with 6 bases between. The CDR3 DNA reads TGTGCCATCAGTGAATGGGGCCAAGAGACCCAGTACTTC. Encoded protein: CAISEWGQETQYF.

V and J are TRBV6-5 and TRBJ2-2; D not certain. Germline V gene sequence: CDR1 MNHEY, CDR2 SVGAGI. CDR3 length: 13 amino acids. Trimming removed 8 bases at V and 5 bases at J, with 12 bases between. CDR3 nucleotide sequence: TGTGCCAGCCTCAAGGCGGAGACCGGGGAGCTGTTTTTT. Translated: CASLKAETGELFF.

This clone was counted a single time. The rearrangement links TRBV2 to TRBJ2-3; a possible D gene is TRBD2 (5 bases). V lost 7 bases to trimming and J lost 0 bases, with 11 bases between them. Germline lookup yields CDR1 SNHLY and CDR2 FYNNEI. This CDR3 comprises 14 residues. The DNA for the CDR3 is TGTGCCAGCAATCGGGGTGTGAGCACAGATACGCAGTATTTT. Its protein product is CASNRGVSTDTQYF.

The gene calls are TRBV4-2 and TRBJ2-5, with 9 bases fitting TRBD2. The CDR3 contains 17 residues. Germline V gives CDR1 LGHNA, CDR2 YNFKEQ. J was trimmed by 4 bases and V by 5 bases; bases with no gene match: 14. This CDR3 is CASSAQVAGDGGETQYF. The CDR3 DNA reads TGTGCCAGCAGCGCCCAAGTAGCGGGAGACGGTGGAGAGACCCAGTACTTC.

The chain uses TRBV28 and TRBJ1-5, with a tentative D call TRBD1 (5 bases). Trimming left V 5 bases short and J 3 bases short, with 17 bases between. CDR1 is MDHEN and CDR2 is SYDVKM in the germline V gene. CDR3 size: 16 residues. The chain's CDR3 is CASSGGARRPNQPQHF. The CDR3, as DNA: TGTGCCAGCAGTGGCGGGGCTAGGAGGCCCAATCAGCCCCAGCATTTT.

The chain combines TRBV4-1 with TRBJ2-7, with D uncertain. Germline V gives CDR1 MGHRA, CDR2 YSYEKL. This CDR3 spans 15 amino acids. Trimming pared 0 bases from V and 2 bases from J, leaving 11 bases between. The CDR3 DNA reads as TGCGCCAGCAGCCAAGAACCGGTGGGGACCTACGAGCAGTACTTC. It encodes CASSQEPVGTYEQYF.

This clone was picked up one time. The chain carries TRBV18 and TRBJ1-4; 7 bases fit TRBD1. CDR1 is KGHSH and CDR2 is LQKENI in the germline V gene. Trimming at V came to 3 bases and at J to 5 bases, leaving 6 bases not matched to a gene. This CDR3 has 15 residues. The CDR3 sequence: CASSPAGTENEKLFF. CDR3 in DNA: TGTGCCAGCTCACCGGCCGGGACAGAGAATGAAAAACTGTTTTTT.

The chain has TRBV2 and TRBJ1-4, with TRBD1 matching over 11 bases. The CDR3 has 16 residues. The ends lost 5 bases at V and 10 bases at J; junction bases unmatched: 12. Germline loops: CDR1 SNHLY, CDR2 FYNNEI. CDR3 sequence reads: CASSWDRGSSAGKLFF. In DNA form, the CDR3 reads TGTGCCAGCAGTTGGGACAGGGGGTCGTCGGCAGGAAAACTGTTTTTT.

The V call is TRBV6-6, the J call TRBJ1-4, with D tentatively TRBD1 (5 bases). Per germline, CDR1 MNHNY and CDR2 SVGAGI (reference sequence). Trimming cost V 0 bases and J 2 bases, with 7 bases left between them. CDR3 size: 15 residues. Written as DNA, the CDR3 is TGTGCCAGCAGTTACTCAGGGGAGACTAATGAAAAACTGTTTTTT. Its translation: CASSYSGETNEKLFF.

The chain joins TRBV5-1 to TRBJ1-2; TRBD1 matches 7 bases. Germline V gives CDR1 SGHRS, CDR2 YFSETQ. The V and J ends lost 2 bases and 4 bases, in that order; junction bases with no gene match: 5. CDR3 length: 14 residues. The DNA for the CDR3 is TGCGCCAGCAGCTTCACAGGGGAAAGCTATGGCTACACCTTC. It yields the protein CASSFTGESYGYTF.

CDR3 DNA: TGCGCCAGCAGCTTGGTTGAATTGGGCAGGGGCGGAAACACCATATATTTT. This gives the protein CASSLVELGRGGNTIYF. V is TRBV5-1 and J is TRBJ1-3; D perhaps matches TRBD1 (6 bases). This CDR3 contains 17 residues. V lost 0 bases and J lost 4, with 17 bases in between. The germline gives CDR1 SGHRS, CDR2 YFSETQ.